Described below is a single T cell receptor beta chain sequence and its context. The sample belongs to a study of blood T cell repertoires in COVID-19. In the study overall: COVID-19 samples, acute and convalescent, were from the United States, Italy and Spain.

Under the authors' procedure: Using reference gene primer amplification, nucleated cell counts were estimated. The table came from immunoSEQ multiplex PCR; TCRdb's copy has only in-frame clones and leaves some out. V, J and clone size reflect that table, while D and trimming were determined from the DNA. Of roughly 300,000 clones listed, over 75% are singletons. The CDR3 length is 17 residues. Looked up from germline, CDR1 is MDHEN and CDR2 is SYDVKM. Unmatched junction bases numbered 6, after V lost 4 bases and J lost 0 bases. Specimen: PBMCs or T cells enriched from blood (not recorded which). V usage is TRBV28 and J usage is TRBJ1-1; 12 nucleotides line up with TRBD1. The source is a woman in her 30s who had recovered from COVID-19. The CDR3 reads CASSSGTGGGVNTEAFF. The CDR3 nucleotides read TGTGCCAGCAGTTCAGGGACAGGGGGCGGGGTGAACACTGAAGCTTTCTTT.